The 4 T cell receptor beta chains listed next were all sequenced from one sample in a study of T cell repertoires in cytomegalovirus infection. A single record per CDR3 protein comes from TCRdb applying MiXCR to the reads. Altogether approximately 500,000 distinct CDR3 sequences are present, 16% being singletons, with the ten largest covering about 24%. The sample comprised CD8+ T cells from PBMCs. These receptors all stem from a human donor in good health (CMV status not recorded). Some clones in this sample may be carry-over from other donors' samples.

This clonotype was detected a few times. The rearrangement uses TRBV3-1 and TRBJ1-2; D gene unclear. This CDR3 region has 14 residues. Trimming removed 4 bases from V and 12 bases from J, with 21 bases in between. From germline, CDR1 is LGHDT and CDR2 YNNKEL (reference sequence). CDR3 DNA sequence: TGTGCCAGCAGCCTCGACGGTAAAATGGCGGTTGACACCTTC. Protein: CASSLDGKMAVDTF.

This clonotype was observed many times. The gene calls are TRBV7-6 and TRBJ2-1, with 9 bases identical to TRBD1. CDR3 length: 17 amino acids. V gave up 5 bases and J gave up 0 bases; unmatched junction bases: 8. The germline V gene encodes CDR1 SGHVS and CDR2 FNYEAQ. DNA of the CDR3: TGTGCCAGCAGCCAGCCGGGGGGACAGGGCTCCTACAATGAGCAGTTCTTC. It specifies CASSQPGGQGSYNEQFF.

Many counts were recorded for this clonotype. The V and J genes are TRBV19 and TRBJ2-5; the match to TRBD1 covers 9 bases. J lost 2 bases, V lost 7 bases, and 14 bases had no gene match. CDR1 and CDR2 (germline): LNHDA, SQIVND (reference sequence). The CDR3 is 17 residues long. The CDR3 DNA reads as TGTGCCAGTAACGCCGGGACAGGGAATAAGCGGCAAGAGACCCAGTACTTC. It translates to CASNAGTGNKRQETQYF.

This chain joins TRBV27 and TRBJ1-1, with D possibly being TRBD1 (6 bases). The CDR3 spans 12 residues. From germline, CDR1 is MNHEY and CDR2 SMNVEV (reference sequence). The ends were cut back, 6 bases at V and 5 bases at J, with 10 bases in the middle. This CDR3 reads CASRDSFTEAFF. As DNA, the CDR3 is TGTGCCAGCAGGGACAGTTTTACTGAAGCTTTCTTT.